The 26 T cell receptor beta chains below come from one sample, sequenced in a study of CD8+CD57+ T cells in acquired aplastic anemia. The study profiled TCR beta VDJ and CDR3 using genomic DNA as template. TCRdb redid the calling of the reads with MiXCR, one entry per CDR3 protein. The table has about 270,000 distinct CDR3 sequences, approximately 55% seen once; the top ten hold under 8.5%. The sequencing input was sorted CD4+, CD8+, or CD8+CD57+ T cells (not recorded which) from PBMCs. These receptors came from a human donor with severe aplastic anemia or a healthy control (not recorded which).

The rearrangement joins TRBV7-3 to TRBJ1-1, with unresolved D. Germline V gene lookup returns CDR1 SGHTA and CDR2 FQGTGA. CDR3 length: 13 amino acids. Trimming pared 9 bases from V and 5 bases from J, leaving 16 bases between. The CDR3 DNA sequence: TGTGCCAGTGGCCCCGTGGGGAGGACTGAAGCTTTCTTT. As protein: CASGPVGRTEAFF.

This clonotype has more than one count but fewer than ten. The CDR3 protein is CASSGSTGGAHNEQFF. The CDR3 DNA reads TGTGCCAGCAGCGGTTCCACGGGGGGGGCTCACAATGAGCAGTTCTTC. The chain joins TRBV11-2 to TRBJ2-1; 8 bases fit TRBD2. CDR1 and CDR2 from the germline V gene are SGHAT and FQNNGV. V lost 5 bases and J lost 5; bases outside the gene matches: 11. There are 16 residues in the CDR3.

This clonotype was detected many times. The genes are TRBV18 and TRBJ2-7; 9 nucleotides match TRBD1. V lost 3 bases and J lost 3; bases outside the gene matches: 6. Germline CDR1 is KGHSH and CDR2 is LQKENI. CDR3 length: 15 residues. In nucleotides, the CDR3 is TGTGCCAGCTCACCGGGGACAGGGTGGAACTACGAGCAGTACTTC. Its protein is CASSPGTGWNYEQYF. Complete variable domain (other parts from reference TRBV18 and TRBJ2-7): NAGVMQNPRHLVRRRGQEARLRCSPMKGHSHVYWYRQLPEEGLKFMVYLQKENIIDESGMPKERFSAEFPKEGPSILRIQQVVRGDSAAYFCASSPGTGWNYEQYFGPGTRLTVT.

V and J are TRBV7-6 and TRBJ2-7; 9 bases fit TRBD2. The germline V gene has CDR1 SGHVS and CDR2 FNYEAQ. The CDR3 runs 14 residues. Trimming cost V 4 bases and J 2 bases; bases outside gene matches: 3. Here the CDR3 DNA reads TGTGCCAGCAGCTCCGGACTAGCGCCCTACGAGCAGTACTTC. This encodes CASSSGLAPYEQYF. Based on the CDR3 plus reference TRBV7-6 and TRBJ2-7, the full variable domain is GAGVSQSPRYKVTKRGQDVALRCDPISGHVSLYWYRQALGQGPEFLTYFNYEAQQDKSGLPNDRFSAERPEGSISTLTIQRTEQRDSAMYRCASSSGLAPYEQYFGPGTRLTVT.

This clonotype was seen a handful of times. A read error is possible here, since a much larger clone lies one base away. In this CDR3 the conserved last residue, phenylalanine or tryptophan, is missing, so a read error is likely. The V call is TRBV5-1, the J call TRBJ1-1, with TRBD1 as a possible D gene (5 bases). CDR3 length equals 13 residues. V was cut by 7 bases and J by 3 bases, with 13 bases left in between. From germline, CDR1 is SGHRS and CDR2 YFSETQ. The CDR3 loop is CASSVRGDTEAFC. In DNA form, the CDR3 reads TGCGCCAGCTCTGTCCGGGGGGACACTGAAGCTTTCTGT.

The chain has TRBV6-4 and TRBJ1-1; 7 positions agree with TRBD1. Trimming cost V 3 bases and J 4 bases; bases outside gene matches: 8. Looked up from germline, CDR1 is MRHNA and CDR2 is SNTAGT. The CDR3 sequence is 15 residues long. CDR3 sequence reads: CASSDGHRGRTEAFF. Here the CDR3 DNA reads TGTGCCAGCAGTGATGGACACAGGGGTCGCACTGAAGCTTTCTTT.

V usage is TRBV7-2 and J usage is TRBJ2-3; perhaps TRBD2 as D (5 bases). Between the trimmed V and J ends, which lost 6 bases and 2 bases, there was a span of 12 bases. CDR1 is SGHTA, CDR2 FQGNSA, per germline. The CDR3 runs 14 residues. The CDR3 DNA reads TGTGCCAGCAGGCGGAGGCTCATCACAGATACGCAGTATTTT. Amino acid sequence: CASRRRLITDTQYF.

This clonotype was observed a handful of times. The rearrangement uses TRBV20-1 and TRBJ1-5; D possibly corresponds to TRBD1 (6 bases). The ends were cut back, 1 base at V and 6 bases at J, with 13 bases in the middle. In germline, CDR1 is DFQATT, CDR2 SNEGSKA (reference sequence). CDR3 size: 14 residues. The DNA for the CDR3 is TGCAGTGCTAGAGGTTCAGGGGCCGGTCAGCCCCAGCATTTT. It codes for CSARGSGAGQPQHF.

This clonotype appeared many times. This chain uses TRBV3-1 with TRBJ2-7, with D uncertain. CDR3 length equals 12 residues. Germline CDR1 LGHDT, CDR2 YNNKEL (reference sequence). The V and J ends lost 0 bases and 2 bases respectively, with 2 bases between them. This CDR3 is CASSQDAYEQYF. CDR3 in DNA: TGTGCCAGCAGCCAAGATGCCTACGAGCAGTACTTC.

This clonotype was observed at least ten times. V gene TRBV18 combines with J gene TRBJ2-7; no definite D call. From germline, CDR1 is KGHSH and CDR2 LQKENI. The CDR3 is made up of 14 amino acids. Trimming pared 2 bases from V and 6 bases from J, leaving 14 bases between. CDR3: CASSPDVASAEQYF. The CDR3 region has the DNA TGTGCCAGCTCACCAGACGTGGCCAGCGCCGAGCAGTACTTC. The full variable domain, with the rest looked up from reference TRBV18 and TRBJ2-7, is NAGVMQNPRHLVRRRGQEARLRCSPMKGHSHVYWYRQLPEEGLKFMVYLQKENIIDESGMPKERFSAEFPKEGPSILRIQQVVRGDSAAYFCASSPDVASAEQYFGPGTRLTVT.

This clonotype was counted only a few times. V and J are TRBV20-1 and TRBJ2-7; either TRBD1 or TRBD2 may supply D (5 bases each). The CDR3 has 13 residues. V dropped 6 bases and J dropped 5 bases, with 17 bases sitting between them. The V gene's germline CDR1 is DFQATT and CDR2 SNEGSKA (reference sequence). CDR3 sequence: CSALGTQTHEQYF. The CDR3 DNA reads as TGCAGTGCCCTAGGGACCCAAACCCACGAGCAGTACTTC.

This clonotype has only a few counts. V and J are TRBV9 and TRBJ1-5; no reliable D call. The CDR3 has 14 amino acids. CDR1 and CDR2 (germline): SGDLS, YYNGEE. Trimming removed 3 bases at V and 2 bases at J, with 9 bases between. The CDR3 region has the DNA TGTGCCAGCAGCGCTGGGTTGGGCAATCAGCCCCAGCATTTT. Its protein product is CASSAGLGNQPQHF.

J is TRBJ2-7 and V is TRBV29-1, with D maybe TRBD2 (5 bases). Trimming removed 8 bases from V and 3 bases from J, with 11 bases in between. This CDR3 comprises 11 residues. CDR1 is SQVTM, CDR2 ANQGSEA, per germline. CDR3 nucleotides: TGCAGCCCTGGACGGGGCTACGAGCAGTACTTC. It yields the protein CSPGRGYEQYF.

This CDR3 reads CASSPRGVFNEQYF. CDR3 bases: TGTGCCAGCAGCCCCAGGGGGGTGTTTAACGAGCAGTACTTC. V gene TRBV7-8 combines with J gene TRBJ2-7; perhaps TRBD1 as D (7 bases). The CDR3 runs to 14 residues. The ends were cut back, 5 bases at V and 5 bases at J, with 16 bases in the middle. The germline CDR1 and CDR2 sequences are SGHVS and FQNEAQ.

This chain uses TRBV7-9 with TRBJ1-6; TRBD1 is a possible D gene (5 bases). Per the germline V gene, CDR1 is SEHNR and CDR2 is FQNEAQ (reference sequence). Trimming took off 2 bases at V and 6 bases at J, with 11 bases between the two ends. The CDR3 length is 15 residues. Here the CDR3 DNA reads TGTGCCAGCAGCTTACTGGGGGGAGCTAATTCACCCCTCCACTTT. Its protein product is CASSLLGGANSPLHF.

The V and J genes are TRBV15 and TRBJ2-7; D call uncertain. Between the trimmed V and J ends, which lost 1 base and 4 bases, there was a span of 5 bases. CDR3 length: 12 residues. The germline V gene encodes CDR1 LNHNV and CDR2 YYDKDF (reference sequence). This chain's CDR3 is CATSRGIYEQYF. The CDR3 bases are TGTGCCACCAGCAGAGGGATATACGAGCAGTACTTC. Full variable domain (remainder filled in from reference TRBV15 and TRBJ2-7): DAMVIQNPRYQVTQFGKPVTLSCSQTLNHNVMYWYQQKSSQAPKLLFHYYDKDFNNEADTPDNFQSRRPNTSFCFLDIRSPGLGDTAMYLCATSRGIYEQYFGPGTRLTVT.

This clonotype was observed a single time. Mismatch with germline at one junction end may stem from a read error. The chain recombines TRBV20-1 with TRBJ2-2, with 7 bases that match TRBD2. Germline CDR1 reads DFQATT; CDR2 reads SNEGSKA (reference sequence). This CDR3 spans 13 amino acids. The CDR3 DNA reads TGCAGTGCTAGAGAGGCAGGGAGCGGGGAGCCGTTTTTT. It is translated as CSAREAGSGEPFF.

The J gene is TRBJ1-1, the V gene TRBV19, with D possibly being TRBD1 (6 bases). The CDR3 length is 13 residues. V was clipped by 8 bases and J by 2 bases, with 12 bases between them. CDR1 LNHDA and CDR2 SQIVND come from the germline V gene (reference sequence). The CDR3 sequence is CASADRFNTEAFF. The DNA for the CDR3 is TGTGCCAGTGCCGACAGGTTTAACACTGAAGCTTTCTTT.

This clonotype showed up many times. This chain's CDR3 is CASSLEGGRSGNTIYF. The CDR3 bases are TGTGCCAGCAGCTTGGAAGGGGGCAGATCTGGAAACACCATATATTTT. V gene TRBV5-8 combines with J gene TRBJ1-3; the match to TRBD1 covers 7 bases. J gave up 1 base and V 0 bases, and 4 bases lay outside the gene matches. The CDR3 is made up of 16 amino acids. The germline gives CDR1 SGHTS, CDR2 YDEGEE.

The genes are TRBV10-3 and TRBJ2-7, with 9 nucleotides matching TRBD1. Trimming at V came to 6 bases and at J to 5 bases, leaving 8 bases not matched to a gene. Germline V gene data show CDR1 as ENHRY and CDR2 as SYGVKD. This CDR3 comprises 14 residues. This CDR3 reads CAIRSQGAGHEQYF. The CDR3 DNA reads TGTGCCATCAGATCACAGGGGGCCGGGCACGAGCAGTACTTC.

The genes are TRBV18 and TRBJ1-2; D not resolved. The V gene lost 2 bases and the J gene lost 8 bases, with 12 bases spanning the gap. Germline V gives CDR1 KGHSH, CDR2 LQKENI. The CDR3 extends over 13 amino acids. This chain's CDR3 is CASSPAGGSGYTF. The CDR3 nucleotides are TGTGCCAGCTCACCAGCGGGCGGATCCGGCTACACCTTC. The variable domain in full, completed from reference TRBV18 and TRBJ1-2, reads NAGVMQNPRHLVRRRGQEARLRCSPMKGHSHVYWYRQLPEEGLKFMVYLQKENIIDESGMPKERFSAEFPKEGPSILRIQQVVRGDSAAYFCASSPAGGSGYTFGSGTRLTVV.

At least ten counts were recorded for this clonotype. The chain couples TRBV20-1 to TRBJ2-5, with D maybe TRBD2 (7 bases). The CDR3 contains 13 residues. From germline, CDR1 is DFQATT and CDR2 SNEGSKA (reference sequence). Trimming removed 5 bases from V and 2 bases from J, with 12 bases in between. The CDR3 nucleotides read TGCAGTGCTGGGCGGGGGCGACAAGAGACCCAGTACTTC. Amino acid sequence: CSAGRGRQETQYF.

This chain connects TRBV7-9 to TRBJ2-7; D unclear. There are 13 residues in the CDR3. Germline loops: CDR1 SEHNR, CDR2 FQNEAQ (reference sequence). Trimming removed 3 bases at V and 3 bases at J, with 9 bases between. In DNA form, the CDR3 reads TGTGCCAGCAGCTTCCGGTGGAACTACGAGCAGTACTTC. Translation: CASSFRWNYEQYF.

This clonotype was recorded at least ten times. The rearrangement links TRBV11-2 to TRBJ2-1, with D possibly matching TRBD2 (5 bases). With 7 bases removed from V and 5 bases from J, the gap between germline ends came to 12 bases. Germline V gene data show CDR1 as SGHAT and CDR2 as FQNNGV. The CDR3 extends over 13 amino acids. Written as DNA, the CDR3 is TGTGCCAGCACCCCCGGGGTAAACAATGAGCAGTTCTTC. It yields the protein CASTPGVNNEQFF.

The V gene is TRBV19, the J gene TRBJ1-5, with TRBD1 identical over 7 bases. The V gene's germline CDR1 is LNHDA and CDR2 SQIVND (reference sequence). V was pared by 7 bases and J by 5 bases, with 17 bases of the junction left unmatched. CDR3 length: 17 amino acids. CDR3 in amino acids: CASTPLPRGGFDQPQHF. The CDR3, as DNA: TGTGCCAGTACTCCCCTCCCCAGGGGGGGTTTCGATCAGCCCCAGCATTTT.

This clonotype appeared many times. The chain employs TRBV20-1 and TRBJ2-1; 7 nucleotides align to TRBD2. With V trimmed by 1 base and J by 2 bases, 8 bases remained unmatched. There are 16 residues in the CDR3. CDR1 is DFQATT, CDR2 SNEGSKA, per germline (reference sequence). The CDR3 DNA is TGCAGTGCTAGAGCTGGGGGGGACGGACCCTACAATGAGCAGTTCTTC. Protein sequence: CSARAGGDGPYNEQFF.